The clone carrying this TCR beta chain appeared once. TCRdb's copy holds only in-frame clones and misses some; the assay was immunoSEQ multiplex PCR. The table lists some 80,000 clones, 81% of them singletons. These data originate in a study of technical replicates of blood from several donors. The length of the CDR3 is 16 residues. Germline CDR1 is SGHRS and CDR2 is YFSETQ. V was clipped by 6 bases and J by 6 bases; unmatched bases: 14. The genes are TRBV5-1 and TRBJ2-3; 9 nucleotides match TRBD1. The source is a human donor in good health. Some clones in this sample may be carry-over from other donors' samples. The sample was PBMCs. The CDR3 reads CASMLRWGQGLDTQYF. Written as DNA, the CDR3 is TGCGCCAGCATGCTTCGTTGGGGACAGGGTCTCGATACGCAGTATTTT.